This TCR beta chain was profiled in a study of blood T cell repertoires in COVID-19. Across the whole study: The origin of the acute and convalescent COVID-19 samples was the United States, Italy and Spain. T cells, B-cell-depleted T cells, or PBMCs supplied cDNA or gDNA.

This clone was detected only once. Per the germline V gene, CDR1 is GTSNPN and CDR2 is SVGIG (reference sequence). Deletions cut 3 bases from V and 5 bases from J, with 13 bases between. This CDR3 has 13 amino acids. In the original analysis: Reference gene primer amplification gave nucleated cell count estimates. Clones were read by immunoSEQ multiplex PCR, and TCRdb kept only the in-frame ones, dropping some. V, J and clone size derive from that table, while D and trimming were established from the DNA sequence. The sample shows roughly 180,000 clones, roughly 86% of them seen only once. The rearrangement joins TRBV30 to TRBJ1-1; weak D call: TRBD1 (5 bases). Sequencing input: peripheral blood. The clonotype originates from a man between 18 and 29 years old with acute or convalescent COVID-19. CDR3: CAWRWQGPTEAFF. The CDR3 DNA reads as TGTGCCTGGAGGTGGCAGGGTCCGACTGAAGCTTTCTTT.